This passage covers 3 T cell receptor beta chains from one sample sequenced in a study of CD8+CD57+ T cells in acquired aplastic anemia. Genomic DNA templated the TCR beta VDJ and CDR3 profiling. TCRdb re-called the reads with MiXCR, one entry per CDR3 protein. The data contain just over 150,000 distinct CDR3 sequences, around 52% of them singletons. CD8+CD57+ cell expansion, shown by flow cytometry, had occurred in the patients selected for sequencing. Sequencing was done on a sample of sorted CD4+, CD8+, or CD8+CD57+ T cells (not recorded which) from PBMCs. The origin of the receptors is a human donor with aplastic anemia.

Turning to this clonotype: One end of the junction varies from germline; a read error may be responsible. This chain links TRBV7-7 with TRBJ1-2, with D possibly matching TRBD1 (5 bases). The V gene's germline CDR1 is SSHAT and CDR2 FNYEAQ (reference sequence). The CDR3 consists of 15 residues. The CDR3 is CASSLVAGSPGGYTF. The CDR3 DNA sequence: TGTGCTAGCAGCTTAGTGGCAGGGAGTCCGGGTGGCTACACCTTC.

This CDR3 reads CASSLLGVRNTEAFF. The DNA for the CDR3 is TGTGCCAGCAGCTTGCTAGGTGTGCGCAACACTGAAGCTTTCTTT. The chain links TRBV5-4 to TRBJ1-1, with D hard to call. The CDR3 is made up of 15 amino acids. Trimming pared 1 base from V and 2 bases from J, leaving 12 bases between. Germline assignment: CDR1 SGHNT and CDR2 YYREEE (reference sequence).

This chain uses TRBV27 with TRBJ2-3; a possible D gene is TRBD2 (6 bases). CDR3 length: 15 amino acids. The germline V gene has CDR1 MNHEY and CDR2 SMNVEV (reference sequence). The V end was cut by 2 bases, the J end by 6 bases, with 15 bases between. This CDR3 is CASSLRGGLVDTQYF. CDR3 in DNA: TGTGCCAGCAGTTTAAGAGGAGGGCTGGTGGATACGCAGTATTTT.